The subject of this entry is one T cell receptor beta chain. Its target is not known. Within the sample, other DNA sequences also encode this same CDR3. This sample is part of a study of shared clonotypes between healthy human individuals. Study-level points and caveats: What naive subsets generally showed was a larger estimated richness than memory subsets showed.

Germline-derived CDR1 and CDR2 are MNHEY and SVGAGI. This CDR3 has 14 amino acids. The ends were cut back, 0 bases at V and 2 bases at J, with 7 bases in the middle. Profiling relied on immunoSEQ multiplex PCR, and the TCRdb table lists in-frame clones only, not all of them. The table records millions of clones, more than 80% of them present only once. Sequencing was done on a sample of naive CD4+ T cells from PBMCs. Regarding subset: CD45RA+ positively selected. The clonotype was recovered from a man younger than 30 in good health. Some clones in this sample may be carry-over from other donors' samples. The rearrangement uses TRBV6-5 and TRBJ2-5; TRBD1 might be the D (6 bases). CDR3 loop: CASSYSQGQETQYF. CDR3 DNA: TGTGCCAGCAGTTACTCGCAGGGGCAAGAGACCCAGTACTTC.